This TCR beta chain was found in a study of cytomegalovirus exposure and HLA in healthy donors. The PCR used 60 Vbeta and 13 Jbeta primers. Data came from immunoSEQ multiplex PCR; TCRdb stores just in-frame clones and leaves some out. Counted here are fewer than 250,000 clones, around three quarters occurring once; the ten biggest clones make up 1.5% to 2%. Germline trimming cut 6 bases from V and 1 base from J; bases unmatched to any gene: 4. Germline V gene sequence: CDR1 SQVTM, CDR2 ANQGSEA. The CDR3 consists of 13 residues. These donors, healthy bone marrow donors, were studied. Likely unrecorded immune exposures existed in these nominally healthy donors.

This chain links TRBV29-1 with TRBJ2-7; 9 bases align to TRBD1. The sequenced material came from PBMCs. The source of this sequence is a woman under 30 in good health and CMV-seronegative. The CDR3 sequence: CSVTGGFSYEQYF. As DNA, the CDR3 is TGCAGCGTAACAGGGGGCTTTTCCTACGAGCAGTACTTC.